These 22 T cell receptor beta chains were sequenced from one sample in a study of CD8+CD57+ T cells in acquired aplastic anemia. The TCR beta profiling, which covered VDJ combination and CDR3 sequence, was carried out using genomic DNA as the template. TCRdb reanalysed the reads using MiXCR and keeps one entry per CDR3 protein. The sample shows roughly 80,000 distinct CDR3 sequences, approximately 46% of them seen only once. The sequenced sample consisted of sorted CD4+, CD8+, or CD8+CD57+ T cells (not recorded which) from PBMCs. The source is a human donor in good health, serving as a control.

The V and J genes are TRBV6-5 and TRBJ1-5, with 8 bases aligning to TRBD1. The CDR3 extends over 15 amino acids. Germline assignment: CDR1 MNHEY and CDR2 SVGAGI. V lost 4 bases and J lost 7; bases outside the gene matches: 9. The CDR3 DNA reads TGTGCCAGCAGTTTCAGACAGGGGACAAAGCAGCCCCAGCATTTT. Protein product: CASSFRQGTKQPQHF.

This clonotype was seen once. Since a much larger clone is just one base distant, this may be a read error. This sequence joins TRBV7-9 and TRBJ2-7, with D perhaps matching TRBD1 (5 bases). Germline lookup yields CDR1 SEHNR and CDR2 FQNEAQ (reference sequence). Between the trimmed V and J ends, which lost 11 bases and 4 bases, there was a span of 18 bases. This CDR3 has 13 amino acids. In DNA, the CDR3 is TGTGCCTGCCGCCACAGGACAACTTACGAGCAGTACTTC. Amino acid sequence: CACRHRTTYEQYF.

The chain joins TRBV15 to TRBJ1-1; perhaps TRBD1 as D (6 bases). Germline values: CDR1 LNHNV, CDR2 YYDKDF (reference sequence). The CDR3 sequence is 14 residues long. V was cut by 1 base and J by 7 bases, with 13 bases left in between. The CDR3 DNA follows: TGTGCCACCAGCAGAGGAACAGGGACCTATGAAGCTTTCTTT. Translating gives CATSRGTGTYEAFF.

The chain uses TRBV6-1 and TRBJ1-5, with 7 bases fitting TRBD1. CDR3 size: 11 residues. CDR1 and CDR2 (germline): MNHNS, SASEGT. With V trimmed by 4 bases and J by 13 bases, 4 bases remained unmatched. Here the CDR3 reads CASSGGDSQHF. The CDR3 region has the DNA TGTGCCAGCAGTGGGGGGGACAGTCAGCATTTT.

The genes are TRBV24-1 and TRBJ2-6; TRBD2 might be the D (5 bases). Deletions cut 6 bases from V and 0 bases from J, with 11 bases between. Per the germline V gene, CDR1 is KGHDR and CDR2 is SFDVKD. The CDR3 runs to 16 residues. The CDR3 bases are TGTGCCACCAGTACGGAGGAGGACTCTGGGGCCAACGTCCTGACTTTC. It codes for CATSTEEDSGANVLTF.

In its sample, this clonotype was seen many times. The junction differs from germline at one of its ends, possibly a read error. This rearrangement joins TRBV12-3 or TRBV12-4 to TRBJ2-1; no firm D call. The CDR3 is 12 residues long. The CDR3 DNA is TGTGCCAGCAGCTTAGGGTACAATGAGCAGTTCTTC. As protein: CASSLGYNEQFF.

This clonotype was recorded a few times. The CDR3: CASSSLSGRERETQYF. The CDR3 DNA follows: TGTGCCAGCAGCTCCCTGAGCGGGAGGGAAAGAGAGACCCAGTACTTC. This sequence joins TRBV7-9 and TRBJ2-5; 10 bases line up with TRBD2. Germline V lookup: CDR1 SEHNR, CDR2 FQNEAQ (reference sequence). The CDR3 spans 16 residues. The V gene end was trimmed by 4 bases and the J gene end by 4 bases; junction bases not matched to a gene: 9.

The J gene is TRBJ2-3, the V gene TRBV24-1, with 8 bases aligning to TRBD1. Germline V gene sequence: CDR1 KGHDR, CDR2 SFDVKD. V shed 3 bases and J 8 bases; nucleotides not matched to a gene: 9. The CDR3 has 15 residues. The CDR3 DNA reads TGTGCCACCAGTGATACCGGACAGGGTTTTCCTACGCAGTATTTT. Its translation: CATSDTGQGFPTQYF.

The CDR3 protein is CATSRVGQGNQPQHF. CDR3 in DNA: TGTGCCACCAGCAGAGTTGGGCAGGGTAATCAGCCCCAGCATTTT. The chain couples TRBV15 to TRBJ1-5; a possible D gene is TRBD1 (5 bases). V was shortened by 1 base and J by 4 bases, with 11 bases between the two germline ends. The CDR3 is made up of 15 amino acids. Germline assignment: CDR1 LNHNV and CDR2 YYDKDF (reference sequence).

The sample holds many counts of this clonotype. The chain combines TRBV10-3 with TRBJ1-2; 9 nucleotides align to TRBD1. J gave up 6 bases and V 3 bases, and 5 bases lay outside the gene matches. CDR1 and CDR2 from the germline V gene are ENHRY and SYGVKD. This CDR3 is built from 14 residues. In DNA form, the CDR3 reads TGTGCCATCAGTGACCCGGGACAGGGACATGGCTACACCTTC. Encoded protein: CAISDPGQGHGYTF.

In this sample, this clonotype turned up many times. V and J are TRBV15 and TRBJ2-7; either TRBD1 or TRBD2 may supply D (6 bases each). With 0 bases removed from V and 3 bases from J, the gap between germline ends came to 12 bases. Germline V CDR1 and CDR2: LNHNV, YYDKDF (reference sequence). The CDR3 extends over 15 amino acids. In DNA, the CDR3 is TGTGCCACCAGCAGAGATGCTGAGGGGGGCTACGAGCAGTACTTC. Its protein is CATSRDAEGGYEQYF.

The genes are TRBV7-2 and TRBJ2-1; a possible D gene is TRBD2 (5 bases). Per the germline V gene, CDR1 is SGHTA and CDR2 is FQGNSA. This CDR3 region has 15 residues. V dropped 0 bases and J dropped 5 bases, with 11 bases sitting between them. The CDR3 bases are TGTGCCAGCAGCTTAGCCCTACTAGGGAACAATGAGCAGTTCTTC. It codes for CASSLALLGNNEQFF.

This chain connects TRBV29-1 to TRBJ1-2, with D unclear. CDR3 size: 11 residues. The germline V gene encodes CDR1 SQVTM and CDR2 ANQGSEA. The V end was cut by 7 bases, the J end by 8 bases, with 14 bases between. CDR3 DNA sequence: TGCAGCGCCCTGCGCGGGGAGGGCTACACCTTC. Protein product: CSALRGEGYTF.

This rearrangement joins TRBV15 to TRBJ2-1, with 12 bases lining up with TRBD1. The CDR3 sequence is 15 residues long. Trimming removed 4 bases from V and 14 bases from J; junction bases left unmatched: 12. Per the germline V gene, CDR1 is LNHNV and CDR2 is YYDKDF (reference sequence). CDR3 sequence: CATSIGGQGAYGEFF. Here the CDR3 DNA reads TGTGCCACCAGCATAGGGGGACAGGGGGCCTATGGCGAGTTCTTC.

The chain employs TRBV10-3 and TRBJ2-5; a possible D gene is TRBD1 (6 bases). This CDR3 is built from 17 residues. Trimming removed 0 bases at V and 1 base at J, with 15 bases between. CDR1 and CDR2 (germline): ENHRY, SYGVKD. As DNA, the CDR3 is TGTGCCATCAGTGAGTCGTCATCTAGAGGGGGCCAAGAGACCCAGTACTTC. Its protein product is CAISESSSRGGQETQYF.

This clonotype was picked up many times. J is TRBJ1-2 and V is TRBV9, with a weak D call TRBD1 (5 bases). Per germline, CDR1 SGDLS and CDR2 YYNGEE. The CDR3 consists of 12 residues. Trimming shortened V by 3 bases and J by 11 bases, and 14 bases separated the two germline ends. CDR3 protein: CASSALGGGYTF. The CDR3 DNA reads TGTGCCAGCAGCGCCCTGGGCGGGGGGTACACCTTC.

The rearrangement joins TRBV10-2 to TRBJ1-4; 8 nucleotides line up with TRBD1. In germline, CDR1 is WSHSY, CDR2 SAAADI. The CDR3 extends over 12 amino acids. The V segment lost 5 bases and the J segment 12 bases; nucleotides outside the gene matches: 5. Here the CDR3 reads CASSPDRAELFF. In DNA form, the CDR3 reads TGCGCCAGCAGTCCGGACAGGGCGGAACTGTTTTTT.

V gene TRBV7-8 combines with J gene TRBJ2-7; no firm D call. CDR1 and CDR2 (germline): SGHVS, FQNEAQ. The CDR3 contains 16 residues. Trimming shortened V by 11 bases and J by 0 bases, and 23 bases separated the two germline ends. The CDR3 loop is CARSRLPALGSYEQYF. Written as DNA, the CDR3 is TGTGCCCGGAGTAGACTCCCGGCGTTGGGCTCCTACGAGCAGTACTTC.

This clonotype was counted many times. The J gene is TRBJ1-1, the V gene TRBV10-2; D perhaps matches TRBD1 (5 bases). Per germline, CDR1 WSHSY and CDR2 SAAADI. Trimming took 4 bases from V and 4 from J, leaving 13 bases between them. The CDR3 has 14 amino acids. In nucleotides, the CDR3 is TGCGCCAGCAGTGGGGGGGATTCGGGCACTGAAGCTTTCTTT. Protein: CASSGGDSGTEAFF.

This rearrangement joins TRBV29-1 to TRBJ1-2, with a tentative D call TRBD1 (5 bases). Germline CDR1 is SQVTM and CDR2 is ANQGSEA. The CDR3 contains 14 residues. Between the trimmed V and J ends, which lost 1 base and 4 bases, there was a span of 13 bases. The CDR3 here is CSVEGRDRVYGYTF. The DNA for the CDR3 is TGCAGCGTTGAAGGGCGGGACCGAGTCTATGGCTACACCTTC.

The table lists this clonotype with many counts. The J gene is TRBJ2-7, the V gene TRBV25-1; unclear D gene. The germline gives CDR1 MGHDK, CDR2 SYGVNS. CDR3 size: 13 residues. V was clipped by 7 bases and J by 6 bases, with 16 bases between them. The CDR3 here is CASTPFEQSEQYF. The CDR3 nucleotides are TGTGCCAGCACCCCTTTTGAACAGTCCGAGCAGTACTTC.

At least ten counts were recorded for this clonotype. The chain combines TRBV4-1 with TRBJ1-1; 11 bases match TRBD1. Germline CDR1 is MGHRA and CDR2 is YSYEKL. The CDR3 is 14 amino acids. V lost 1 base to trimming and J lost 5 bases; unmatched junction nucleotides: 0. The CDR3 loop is CASSQGDRGTEAFF. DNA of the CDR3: TGCGCCAGCAGCCAAGGGGACAGGGGGACTGAAGCTTTCTTT.